Listed below are T cell receptor beta chains from one sample, sequenced in a study of blood T cell repertoires in COVID-19. This table comes from immunoSEQ multiplex PCR, and its TCRdb copy is limited to in-frame clones, with some not included. Of some 150,000 clones listed, approximately 81% are singletons. The sample taken for sequencing was peripheral blood. All receptors derive from a man aged 35-49 years with acute or convalescent COVID-19. Both conserved end residues are part of each CDR3. D genes are given only for firm matches. Only part of the rows carry a size: once, few, many, or a class if the clone is expanded.

clone size,V gene,CDR3 length,D gene,J gene,CDR3 DNA,CDR3 protein
few,TRBV7-9,13,TRBD1,TRBJ1-1,TGTGCCAGCAGCAGTCCCGGGACAGGGGAAGCTTTCTTT,CASSSPGTGEAFF
once,TRBV3-1/TRBV3-2,16,-,TRBJ1-1,TGTGCCAGCAGCCAGGCCAAAGGGGGTGGGATAACTGAAGCTTTCTTT,CASSQAKGGGITEAFF
-,TRBV28,12,-,TRBJ1-5,TGTGCCAGCAGAGAGGGGACAATGGGGCAGCATTTT,CASREGTMGQHF
once,TRBV9,17,TRBD1,TRBJ2-1,TGTGCCAGCAGCGTACGACAGGGTCCGGCAGGTTCCGGGGAGCAGTTCTTC,CASSVRQGPAGSGEQFF
-,TRBV5-1,13,-,TRBJ2-1,TGCGCCAGCAGAGGGGCCACCTACAATGAGCAGTTCTTC,CASRGATYNEQFF
-,TRBV5-5,15,TRBD1,TRBJ2-1,TGTGCCAGCAGCTTACAGGGGGCATCCTACAATGAGCAGTTCTTC,CASSLQGASYNEQFF
once,TRBV7-8,15,-,TRBJ1-1,TGTGCCAGCAGCTTACAGGGGACCATGAACACTGAAGCTTTCTTT,CASSLQGTMNTEAFF
-,TRBV7-2,14,-,TRBJ1-4,TGTGCCAGCAGCTTAGACAGGGCCATTGAAAAACTGTTTTTT,CASSLDRAIEKLFF
-,TRBV5-1,15,-,TRBJ2-7,TGCGCCAGCAGCTTCGAGTCTTTACCTTCCTACGAGCAGTACTTC,CASSFESLPSYEQYF
-,TRBV6-5,16,-,TRBJ1-5,TGTGCCAGCAGTTACTCGCGATTCCATAGCAATCAGCCCCAGCATTTT,CASSYSRFHSNQPQHF
-,TRBV30,15,-,TRBJ1-3,TGTGCCTGGAGTGTACGCGGGGGTTACGCAAACACCATATATTTT,CAWSVRGGYANTIYF
-,TRBV5-6,13,TRBD1,TRBJ1-1,TGTGCCAGCATCCAGGGGGCAGGCACTGAAGCTTTCTTT,CASIQGAGTEAFF
-,TRBV28,18,TRBD2,TRBJ2-1,TGTGCCAGCAGTTTACTCACTAGCGGGGGGGCGGCGTACAATGAGCAGTTCTTC,CASSLLTSGGAAYNEQFF
-,TRBV12-3/TRBV12-4,13,TRBD1,TRBJ1-2,TGTGCCAGCAGCTCCGGGACAGGGGATGGCTACACCTTC,CASSSGTGDGYTF
-,TRBV10-3,14,-,TRBJ1-1,TGTGCCATCACCCGGGAGGGGCAGAACACTGAAGCTTTCTTT,CAITREGQNTEAFF
once,TRBV18,14,-,TRBJ1-6,TGTGCCAGCTCCCCTGAGAGGGTGGGATCACCCCTCCACTTT,CASSPERVGSPLHF
once,TRBV27,18,TRBD2,TRBJ2-1,TGTGCCAGCAGTTTATCCTCGGGACTAGCGGGGACCTACAATGAGCAGTTCTTC,CASSLSSGLAGTYNEQFF
-,TRBV19,12,-,TRBJ1-5,TGTGCCGTTACTGGCGGAAATCAGCCCCAGCATTTT,CAVTGGNQPQHF
-,TRBV30,11,-,TRBJ2-2,TGTGCCTGGAGTGCATCCGGGGAGCTGTTTTTT,CAWSASGELFF
-,TRBV5-1,14,TRBD1,TRBJ2-7,TGCGCCAGCAGTCGAGGACAGGCCTTCTACGAGCAGTACTTC,CASSRGQAFYEQYF
-,TRBV18,15,TRBD1,TRBJ2-1,TGTGCCAGCTCATCCAAGACAGGGTATGGGGGTGAGCAGTTCTTC,CASSSKTGYGGEQFF
-,TRBV3-1/TRBV3-2,17,-,TRBJ1-2,TGTGCCAGCAGCCAAGATCTGGGGGGGGCCGGTAACTATGGCTACACCTTC,CASSQDLGGAGNYGYTF
-,TRBV19,13,-,TRBJ1-1,TGTGCCAGTAGTATAACGCGGCAGACTGAAGCTTTCTTT,CASSITRQTEAFF
-,TRBV9,18,-,TRBJ1-1,TGTGCCAGCAGCGTAGATGCGGGGATGAGGAGCAGCGGGACTGAAGCTTTCTTT,CASSVDAGMRSSGTEAFF
-,TRBV28,14,TRBD1,TRBJ2-7,TGTGCCAGCAGCCCTCCGGGACAGGGAAAGGAGCAGTACTTC,CASSPPGQGKEQYF
-,TRBV19,13,-,TRBJ1-5,TGTGCCAGTAGAAACGACAGGACGCGGCCCCAGCATTTT,CASRNDRTRPQHF
once,TRBV11-2,14,-,TRBJ1-2,TGTGCCAGCAGCTTAGAAGGAGGGCTAGGAGGCTACACCTTC,CASSLEGGLGGYTF
once,TRBV13,17,TRBD2,TRBJ2-3,TGTGCCAGCAGCTTACTCTTAGCGGGGGGGCCTACAGATACGCAGTATTTT,CASSLLLAGGPTDTQYF
-,TRBV28,14,TRBD1,TRBJ1-1,TGTGCCAGCAGGGTTGGACAGGGGGCGTCTGAAGCTTTCTTT,CASRVGQGASEAFF
-,TRBV13,15,TRBD1,TRBJ2-5,TGTGCCAGCAGCCCCCCAGGACAGGGGAGAGAGACCCAGTACTTC,CASSPPGQGRETQYF
-,TRBV5-8,15,TRBD1,TRBJ1-6,TGTGCCAGCAGCTTCCCACGGACAGGGAGGTCACCCCTCCACTTT,CASSFPRTGRSPLHF
-,TRBV30,14,TRBD1,TRBJ1-4,TGTGCCTGGAGTGGACAGACAGGGAATGAAAAACTGTTTTTT,CAWSGQTGNEKLFF
-,TRBV15,14,-,TRBJ2-7,TGTGCCACCAGCAGAGGGGGCGCCGTTGAAGAGCAGTACTTC,CATSRGGAVEEQYF
-,TRBV6-5,14,-,TRBJ2-5,TGTGCCAGCAGTTTCCAAACTAGTCAAGAGACCCAGTACTTC,CASSFQTSQETQYF
-,TRBV7-9,13,-,TRBJ2-5,TGTGCCAGCAGCTTCGGGTACCAAGAGACCCAGTACTTC,CASSFGYQETQYF
-,TRBV28,17,-,TRBJ1-3,TGTGCCAGCAGTTTATTCTCCGCCCCACGGGTAGGAAACACCATATATTTT,CASSLFSAPRVGNTIYF
-,TRBV4-1,16,-,TRBJ1-4,TGCGCCAGCAGCCAGTCCAGGGTGCAAGGTAATGAAAAACTGTTTTTT,CASSQSRVQGNEKLFF
-,TRBV3-1/TRBV3-2,15,TRBD2,TRBJ2-3,TGTGCCAGCAGCCTGACTAGCGGGGGGGCAGATACGCAGTATTTT,CASSLTSGGADTQYF
-,TRBV2,14,TRBD1,TRBJ1-1,TGTGCCAGCAGTCAGACAGGGGTGAGCACTGAAGCTTTCTTT,CASSQTGVSTEAFF
-,TRBV7-9,17,TRBD1,TRBJ1-5,TGTGCCAGCAGCACCTCCCTTGGACAGGGCGAAGACCAGCCCCAGCATTTT,CASSTSLGQGEDQPQHF
-,TRBV4-1,16,TRBD1,TRBJ1-2,TGCGCCAGCAGCCAAGTAAGGAGACAGGGGAACTATGGCTACACCTTC,CASSQVRRQGNYGYTF
-,TRBV5-5,15,-,TRBJ2-3,TGTGCCAGCAGCTTGGCAGGGCGGGAAAGAGATACGCAGTATTTT,CASSLAGRERDTQYF
once,TRBV19,15,TRBD1,TRBJ2-7,TGTGCCAGTAGCACCGGTTTTGACAGGGCCTACGAGCAGTACTTC,CASSTGFDRAYEQYF
-,TRBV11-2,16,TRBD1,TRBJ2-1,TGTGCCAGCAGCTTAGTTCCGGACAGGTCCGTCAATGAGCAGTTCTTC,CASSLVPDRSVNEQFF
-,TRBV5-1,16,-,TRBJ2-7,TGCGCCAGCAGCACAAACATGGACGGGAACTCCTACGAGCAGTACTTC,CASSTNMDGNSYEQYF
few,TRBV27,13,-,TRBJ1-1,TGTGCCAGCAGTTCCCGCCAGGGCACTGAAGCTTTCTTT,CASSSRQGTEAFF
-,TRBV3-1/TRBV3-2,13,-,TRBJ2-2,TGTGCCAGCAGCCAAGGCAGGGGTAGGCAGCTGTTTTTT,CASSQGRGRQLFF
once,TRBV2,16,-,TRBJ2-3,TGTGCCAGCACCCCCCTGGGGCGGAGAAGCACAGATACGCAGTATTTT,CASTPLGRRSTDTQYF
few,TRBV5-1,14,-,TRBJ2-2,TGCGCCAGCAGCTTCTCGGGAAACACCGGGGAGCTGTTTTTT,CASSFSGNTGELFF
once,TRBV5-5,15,-,TRBJ1-1,TGTGCCAGCAGCTCTAGACAGTTCGGGAACACTGAAGCTTTCTTT,CASSSRQFGNTEAFF
-,TRBV9,16,-,TRBJ1-3,TGTGCCAGCAGCGGTTATGCACGGTTCTCTGGAAACACCATATATTTT,CASSGYARFSGNTIYF
few,TRBV5-1,18,TRBD1,TRBJ1-5,TGCGCCAGCAGCCCCACCGGGACAGGAACGGGAAGCAATCAGCCCCAGCATTTT,CASSPTGTGTGSNQPQHF
-,TRBV27,16,TRBD1,TRBJ2-7,TGTGCCAGCAGTCTGATAACTACAGGGGTCTTCGACGAGCAGTACTTC,CASSLITTGVFDEQYF
-,TRBV7-9,14,-,TRBJ1-1,TGTGCCAGCAACCTACAGGGTTTGAACACTGAAGCTTTCTTT,CASNLQGLNTEAFF
-,TRBV10-3,14,-,TRBJ2-2,TGTGCCATCAGTGAGGCCACGCAGGGAGGGGAGCTGTTTTTT,CAISEATQGGELFF
-,TRBV9,15,-,TRBJ2-7,TGTGCCAGCAGCGTAGGTATCCCGAGCTCCTACGAGCAGTACTTC,CASSVGIPSSYEQYF
-,TRBV7-6,16,TRBD1,TRBJ2-2,TGTGCCAGCAGCCTCCGGACAGGGATAGACACCGGGGAGCTGTTTTTT,CASSLRTGIDTGELFF
-,TRBV2,14,-,TRBJ2-5,TGTGCCAGCAAAAGCAGCCGGACTCAAGAGACCCAGTACTTC,CASKSSRTQETQYF
-,TRBV6-5,14,-,TRBJ1-6,TGTGCCAGCAGTCAGGGTTCGTTGAATTCACCCCTCCACTTT,CASSQGSLNSPLHF
-,TRBV11-2,15,-,TRBJ2-4,TGTGCCAGCAGCTCCGGACAGACCGCGGGTAACATTCAGTACTTC,CASSSGQTAGNIQYF